The subject of this entry is one TCR beta chain. The antigen is not known. This specimen comes from a study of PD-1 blockade in mismatch repair-deficient tumors. Libraries were prepared by immunoSEQ multiplex PCR; TCRdb keeps only in-frame clonotypes and omits some of them. The table lists roughly 110,000 clones, about 83% of them singletons. Study-wide findings and caveats: Rapid post-treatment expansion, then contraction, generally preceding radiologic response, marked tumor-resident clones.

The CDR3 length is 15 residues. Unmatched junction bases numbered 5, after V lost 5 bases and J lost 2 bases. Per germline, CDR1 MNHNS and CDR2 SASEGT. TCRs were sequenced from a few patients responding to pembrolizumab. The sample in question was peripheral blood, obtained roughly 13 months after starting pembrolizumab. This chain joins TRBV6-1 and TRBJ1-5; 8 nucleotides agree with TRBD1. The origin of this receptor is an adult with mismatch repair-deficient cancer. The CDR3 spells CASSTGGSGNQPQHF. Written as DNA, the CDR3 is TGTGCCAGCAGTACAGGGGGATCAGGCAATCAGCCCCAGCATTTT.